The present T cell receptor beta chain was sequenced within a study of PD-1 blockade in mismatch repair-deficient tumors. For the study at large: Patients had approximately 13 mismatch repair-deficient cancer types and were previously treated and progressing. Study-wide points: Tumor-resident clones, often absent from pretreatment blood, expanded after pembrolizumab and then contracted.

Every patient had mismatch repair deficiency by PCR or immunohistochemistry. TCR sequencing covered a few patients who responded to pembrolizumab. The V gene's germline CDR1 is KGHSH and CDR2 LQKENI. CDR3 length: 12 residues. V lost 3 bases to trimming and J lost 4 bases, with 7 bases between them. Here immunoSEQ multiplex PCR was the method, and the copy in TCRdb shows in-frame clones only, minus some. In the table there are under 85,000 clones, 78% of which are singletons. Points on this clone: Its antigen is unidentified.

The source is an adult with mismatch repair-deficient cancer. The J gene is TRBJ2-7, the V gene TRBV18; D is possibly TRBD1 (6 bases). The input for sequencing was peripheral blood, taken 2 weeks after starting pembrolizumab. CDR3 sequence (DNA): TGTGCCAGCTCACCGACAGGTTACGAGCAGTACTTC. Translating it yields CASSPTGYEQYF.